Listed here are 12 T cell receptor beta chains from one sample, sequenced in a study of STAT5B mutations in CD4+ large granular lymphocyte leukemia. Libraries were prepared by immunoSEQ multiplex PCR; TCRdb keeps only in-frame clonotypes and omits some of them. Of about 38,000 clones in the sample, around 80% are singletons; the top ten hold around 0.5%. The sequencing input was CD4+ T cells from blood buffy coats. Source of these receptors: a human donor in good health.

The chain employs TRBV27 and TRBJ2-3, with a weak D call TRBD2 (5 bases). The V end lost 3 bases, the J end lost 0 bases, and 7 bases lay between the germline ends. CDR3 length: 14 residues. Germline CDR1 MNHEY, CDR2 SMNVEV (reference sequence). CDR3 sequence: CASSFRGSTDTQYF. CDR3 DNA sequence: TGTGCCAGCAGTTTTCGCGGGAGCACAGATACGCAGTATTTT.

The chain joins TRBV7-3 to TRBJ1-6, with D perhaps TRBD1 (5 bases). V lost 2 bases, J lost 1 base, and 6 bases lay in between. This CDR3 is 15 amino acids long. Germline CDR1 is SGHTA and CDR2 is FQGTGA. CDR3 in DNA: TGTGCCAGCAGCTTACGGGGGTCCTATAATTCACCCCTCCACTTT. Translated, it gives CASSLRGSYNSPLHF.

The chain's CDR3 is CASSLVEGLLYEQYF. The DNA of the CDR3 is TGTGCCAGCAGCTTAGTAGAGGGTTTGCTCTACGAGCAGTACTTC. This chain joins TRBV7-8 and TRBJ2-7; tentative D call: TRBD2 (5 bases). Germline CDR1 SGHVS, CDR2 FQNEAQ. The CDR3 is 15 amino acids. Trimming shortened V by 1 base and J by 3 bases, and 13 bases separated the two germline ends.

The chain carries TRBV7-2 and TRBJ2-5; the D is unclear. The germline CDR1 and CDR2 sequences are SGHTA and FQGNSA. This CDR3 has 14 amino acids. The germline V and J ends were trimmed by 2 bases and 2 bases, with 9 bases remaining between them. The CDR3 sequence is CASSLPPQQETQYF. Written as DNA, the CDR3 is TGTGCCAGCAGCTTACCCCCCCAACAAGAGACCCAGTACTTC.

This clone has more than one count but fewer than ten. The chain carries TRBV30 and TRBJ1-4; D possibly corresponds to TRBD1 (6 bases). V dropped 0 bases and J dropped 8 bases, with 16 bases sitting between them. Germline V gives CDR1 GTSNPN, CDR2 SVGIG (reference sequence). The CDR3 has 15 amino acids. DNA for the CDR3: TGTGCCTGGAGTGTTTTGGGCGGGGGGCCGGAAAAACTGTTTTTT. Translated, it gives CAWSVLGGGPEKLFF.

The chain uses TRBV7-9 and TRBJ2-4; D is perhaps TRBD1 (5 bases). Germline V gene lookup returns CDR1 SEHNR and CDR2 FQNEAQ (reference sequence). This CDR3 has 14 amino acids. The V end lost 3 bases, the J end lost 8 bases, and 14 bases lay between the germline ends. The CDR3 region has the DNA TGTGCCAGCAGCTTGAGGACATCGGGCGACATTCAGTACTTC. Translation: CASSLRTSGDIQYF.

Only a few counts were recorded for this clone. The rearrangement links TRBV6-1 to TRBJ1-5; the D is unclear. Germline lookup yields CDR1 MNHNS and CDR2 SASEGT. V was trimmed by 5 bases and J by 3 bases, leaving 5 bases between them. The CDR3 sequence is 12 residues long. The CDR3 sequence: CASSRNNQPQHF. In DNA form, the CDR3 reads TGTGCCAGCAGTCGTAACAATCAGCCCCAGCATTTT.

In this sample, this clone turned up a few times. The rearrangement uses TRBV11-2 and TRBJ2-4; either TRBD1 or TRBD2 may fit D (5 bases each). The CDR3 loop spans 14 amino acids. The V gene's germline CDR1 is SGHAT and CDR2 FQNNGV. V gave up 10 bases and J gave up 2 bases, with 15 bases separating them. The DNA of the CDR3 is TGTGCCACCGGGACCTTAGGGCCCAAAAACATTCAGTACTTC. It specifies CATGTLGPKNIQYF.

V gene TRBV7-6 combines with J gene TRBJ2-3; 9 positions match TRBD1. The CDR3 totals 16 residues. V lost 5 bases, J lost 1 base, and 7 bases stayed unmatched. Germline V gene lookup returns CDR1 SGHVS and CDR2 FNYEAQ. The CDR3 loop reads CASSPGQGGGTDTQYF. The CDR3 DNA reads TGTGCCAGCAGCCCGGGACAGGGCGGGGGCACAGATACGCAGTATTTT.

DNA for the CDR3: TGTGCCAGCAGTGAATGGCGTGGCACAGATACGCAGTATTTT. This encodes CASSEWRGTDTQYF. The chain carries TRBV6-4 and TRBJ2-3, with D hard to call. The CDR3 sequence is 14 residues long. Germline CDR1 reads MRHNA; CDR2 reads SNTAGT. Trimming pared 3 bases from V and 1 base from J, leaving 8 bases between.

The V gene is TRBV5-1, the J gene TRBJ2-2; no definite D call. Deletions cut 0 bases from V and 5 bases from J, with 20 bases between. Germline values: CDR1 SGHRS, CDR2 YFSETQ. This CDR3 spans 18 amino acids. CDR3 in DNA: TGCGCCAGCAGCTTGGCGCAGTGGTGGGGTGTTGAGACCGGGGAGCTGTTTTTT. Translating it yields CASSLAQWWGVETGELFF. Based on the CDR3 plus reference TRBV5-1 and TRBJ2-2, the full variable domain is KAGVTQTPRYLIKTRGQQVTLSCSPISGHRSVSWYQQTPGQGLQFLFEYFSETQRNKGNFPGRFSGRQFSNSRSEMNVSTLELGDSALYLCASSLAQWWGVETGELFFGEGSRLTVL.

The chain has TRBV27 and TRBJ2-5; D is perhaps TRBD2 (6 bases). Trimming took 2 bases from V and 3 from J, leaving 16 bases between them. The CDR3 has 16 amino acids. Germline assignment: CDR1 MNHEY and CDR2 SMNVEV (reference sequence). DNA of the CDR3: TGTGCCAGCAGTTTAACTTATGGACTAATAAAAGAGACCCAGTACTTC. It translates to CASSLTYGLIKETQYF.